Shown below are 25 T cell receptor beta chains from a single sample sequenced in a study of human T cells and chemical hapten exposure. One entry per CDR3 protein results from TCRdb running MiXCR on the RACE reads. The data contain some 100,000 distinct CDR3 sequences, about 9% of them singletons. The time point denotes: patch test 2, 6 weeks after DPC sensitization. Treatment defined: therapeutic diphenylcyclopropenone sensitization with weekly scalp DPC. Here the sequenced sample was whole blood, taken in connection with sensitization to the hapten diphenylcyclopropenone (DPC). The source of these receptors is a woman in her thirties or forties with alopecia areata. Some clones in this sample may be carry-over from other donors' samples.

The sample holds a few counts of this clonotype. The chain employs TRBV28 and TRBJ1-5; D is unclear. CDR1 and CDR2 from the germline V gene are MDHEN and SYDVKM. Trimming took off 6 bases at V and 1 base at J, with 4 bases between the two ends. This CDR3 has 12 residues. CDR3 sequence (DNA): TGTGCCAGCAGAGGCAGCAATCAGCCCCAGCATTTT. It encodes CASRGSNQPQHF.

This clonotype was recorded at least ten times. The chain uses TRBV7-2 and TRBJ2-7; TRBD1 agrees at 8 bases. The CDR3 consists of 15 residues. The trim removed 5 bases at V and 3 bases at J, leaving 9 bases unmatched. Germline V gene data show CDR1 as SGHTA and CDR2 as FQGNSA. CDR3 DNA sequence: TGTGCCAGCAGCGGGGGGACAGGCCAGGTCTACGAGCAGTACTTC. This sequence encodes CASSGGTGQVYEQYF.

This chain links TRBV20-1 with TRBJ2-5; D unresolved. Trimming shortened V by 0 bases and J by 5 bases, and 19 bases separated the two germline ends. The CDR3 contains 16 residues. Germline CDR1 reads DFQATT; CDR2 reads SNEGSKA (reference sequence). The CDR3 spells CSARDLKGLPQETQYF. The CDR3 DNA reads TGCAGTGCTAGAGATCTAAAGGGCCTCCCCCAGGAGACCCAGTACTTC.

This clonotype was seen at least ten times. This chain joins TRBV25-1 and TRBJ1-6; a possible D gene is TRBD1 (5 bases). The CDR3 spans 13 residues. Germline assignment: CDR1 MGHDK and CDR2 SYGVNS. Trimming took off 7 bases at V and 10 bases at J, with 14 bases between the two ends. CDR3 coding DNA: TGTGCCAGCAAGTGGGGCTTGGAATCACCCCTCCACTTT. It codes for CASKWGLESPLHF. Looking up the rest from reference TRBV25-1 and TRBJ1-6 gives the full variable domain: EADIYQTPRYLVIGTGKKITLECSQTMGHDKMYWYQQDPGMELHLIHYSYGVNSTEKGDLSSESTVSRIRTEHFPLTLESARPSHTSQYLCASKWGLESPLHFGNGTRLTVT.

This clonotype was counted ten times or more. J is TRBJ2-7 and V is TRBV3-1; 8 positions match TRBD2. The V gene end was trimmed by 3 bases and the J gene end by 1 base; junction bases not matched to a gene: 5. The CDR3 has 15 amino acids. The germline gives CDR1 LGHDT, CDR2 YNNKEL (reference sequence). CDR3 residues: CASSHPGLGSYEQYF. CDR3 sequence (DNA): TGTGCCAGCAGCCATCCGGGACTAGGGTCCTACGAGCAGTACTTC.

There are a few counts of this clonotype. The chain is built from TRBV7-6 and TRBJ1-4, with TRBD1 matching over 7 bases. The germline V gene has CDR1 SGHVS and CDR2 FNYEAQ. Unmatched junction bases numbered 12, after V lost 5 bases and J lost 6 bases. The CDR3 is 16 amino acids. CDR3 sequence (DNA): TGTGCCAGCAGCCGCCGTCCCGGACAGGTCTATGAAAAACTGTTTTTT. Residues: CASSRRPGQVYEKLFF.

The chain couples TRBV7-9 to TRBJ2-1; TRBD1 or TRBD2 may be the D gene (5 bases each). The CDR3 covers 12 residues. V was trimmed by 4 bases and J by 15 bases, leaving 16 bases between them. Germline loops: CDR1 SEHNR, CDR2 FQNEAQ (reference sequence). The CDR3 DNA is TGTGCCAGCAGCTCATCCGATGGGGGTCGGTTCTTC. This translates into CASSSSDGGRFF.

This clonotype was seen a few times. CDR3 amino acids: CATSETGADSNQPQHF. CDR3 nucleotide sequence: TGTGCCACCAGTGAAACAGGGGCAGATAGCAATCAGCCCCAGCATTTT. The rearrangement joins TRBV24-1 to TRBJ1-5; TRBD1 matches at 7 bases. The CDR3 has 16 amino acids. Germline assignment: CDR1 KGHDR and CDR2 SFDVKD. V lost 4 bases, J lost 0 bases, and 5 bases stayed unmatched.

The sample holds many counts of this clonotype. CDR3 nucleotide sequence: TGTGCCATTGTGTCACTTTACAATGAGCAGTTCTTC. It translates to CAIVSLYNEQFF. The rearrangement links TRBV7-9 to TRBJ2-1, with unresolved D. CDR3 size: 12 residues. Trimming took 10 bases from V and 4 from J, leaving 11 bases between them. Germline assignment: CDR1 SEHNR and CDR2 FQNEAQ (reference sequence). Drawing the rest from reference TRBV7-9 and TRBJ2-1, the complete variable domain is DTGVSQNPRHKITKRGQNVTFRCDPISEHNRLYWYRQTLGQGPEFLTYFQNEAQLEKSRLLSDRFSAERPKGSFSTLEIQRTEQGDSAMYLCAIVSLYNEQFFGPGTRLTVL.

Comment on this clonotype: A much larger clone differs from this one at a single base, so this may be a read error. CDR3 region: CASSPRTRGSTDTQYF. In DNA, the CDR3 is TGTGCCAGCAGTCCTAGGACCCGAGGTAGCACAGATACGCAGTATTTT. The V gene is TRBV2, the J gene TRBJ2-3, with no clear D. The CDR3 runs 16 residues. V lost 5 bases and J 0 bases, leaving 15 bases between the germline ends. Germline CDR1 reads SNHLY; CDR2 reads FYNNEI.

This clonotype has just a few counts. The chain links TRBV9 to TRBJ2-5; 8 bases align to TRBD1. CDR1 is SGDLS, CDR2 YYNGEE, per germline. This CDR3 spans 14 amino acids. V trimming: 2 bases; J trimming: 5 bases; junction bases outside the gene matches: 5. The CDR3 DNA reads TGTGCCAGCAGCGTTCAGGGGGCAGGGGAGACCCAGTACTTC. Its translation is CASSVQGAGETQYF.

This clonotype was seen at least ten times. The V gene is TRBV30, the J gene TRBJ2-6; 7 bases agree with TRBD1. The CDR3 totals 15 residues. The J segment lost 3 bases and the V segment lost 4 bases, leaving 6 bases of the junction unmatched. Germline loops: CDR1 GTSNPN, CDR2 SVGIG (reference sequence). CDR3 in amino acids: CAWTKGADGANVLTF. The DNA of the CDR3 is TGTGCCTGGACAAAGGGGGCGGATGGGGCCAACGTCCTGACTTTC.

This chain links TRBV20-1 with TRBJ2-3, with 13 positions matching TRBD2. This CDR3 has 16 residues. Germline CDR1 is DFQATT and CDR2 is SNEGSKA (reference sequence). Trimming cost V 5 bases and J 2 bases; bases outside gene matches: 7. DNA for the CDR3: TGCAGTGCTCCCGGGACTAGCGGGACCATCACAGATACGCAGTATTTT. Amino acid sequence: CSAPGTSGTITDTQYF.

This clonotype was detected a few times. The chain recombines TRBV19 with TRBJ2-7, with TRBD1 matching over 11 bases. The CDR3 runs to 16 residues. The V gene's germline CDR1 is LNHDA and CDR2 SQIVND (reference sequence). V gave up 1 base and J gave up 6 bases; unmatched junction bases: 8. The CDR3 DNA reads TGTGCCAGTAGTATAGGAAGGAGGACAGGGGGCGCCGAGCAGTACTTC. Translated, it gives CASSIGRRTGGAEQYF.

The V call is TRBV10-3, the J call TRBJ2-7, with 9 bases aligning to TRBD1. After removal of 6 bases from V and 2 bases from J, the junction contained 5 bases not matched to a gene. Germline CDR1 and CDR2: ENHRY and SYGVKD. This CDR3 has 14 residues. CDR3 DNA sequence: TGTGCCATCAGAGGGGGACAGGGCCCCTACGAGCAGTACTTC. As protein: CAIRGGQGPYEQYF.

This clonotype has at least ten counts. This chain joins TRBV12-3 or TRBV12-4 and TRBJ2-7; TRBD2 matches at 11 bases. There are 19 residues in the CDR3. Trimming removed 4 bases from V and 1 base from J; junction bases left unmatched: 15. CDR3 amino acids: CASSSPGPLTSGGSYEQYF. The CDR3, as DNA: TGTGCCAGCAGTTCACCAGGTCCCCTCACTAGCGGGGGTTCCTACGAGCAGTACTTC.

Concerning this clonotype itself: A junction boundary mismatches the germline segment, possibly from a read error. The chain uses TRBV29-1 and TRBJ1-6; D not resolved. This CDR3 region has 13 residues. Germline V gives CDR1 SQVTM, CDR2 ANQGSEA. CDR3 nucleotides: TGCAGCGTTGGAGAGCGCGGGAATTCACCCCTCCGCTTT. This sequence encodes CSVGERGNSPLRF. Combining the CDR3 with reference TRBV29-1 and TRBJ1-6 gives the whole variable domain SAVISQKPSRDICQRGTSLTIQCQVDSQVTMMFWYRQQPGQSLTLIATANQGSEATYESGFVIDKFPISRPNLTFSTLTVSNMSPEDSSIYLCSVGERGNSPLRFGNGTRLTVT.

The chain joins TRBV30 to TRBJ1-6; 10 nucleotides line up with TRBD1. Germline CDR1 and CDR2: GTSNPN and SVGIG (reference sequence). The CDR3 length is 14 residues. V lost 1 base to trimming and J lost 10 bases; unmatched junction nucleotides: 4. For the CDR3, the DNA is TGTGCCTGGAGTGCGGGACAGGGGTACTCACCCCTCCACTTT. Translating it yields CAWSAGQGYSPLHF.

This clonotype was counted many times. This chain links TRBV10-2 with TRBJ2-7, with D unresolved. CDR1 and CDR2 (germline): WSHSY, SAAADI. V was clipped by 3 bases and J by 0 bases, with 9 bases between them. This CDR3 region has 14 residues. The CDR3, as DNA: TGCGCCAGCAGTGAACCCCTGAGCTCCTACGAGCAGTACTTC. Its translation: CASSEPLSSYEQYF.

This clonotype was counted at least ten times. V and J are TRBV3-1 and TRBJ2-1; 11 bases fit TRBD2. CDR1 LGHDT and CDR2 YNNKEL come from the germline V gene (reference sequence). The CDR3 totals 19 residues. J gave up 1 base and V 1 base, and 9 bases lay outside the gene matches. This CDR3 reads CASSQVGLAGGSSYNEQFF. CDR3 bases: TGTGCCAGCAGCCAAGTCGGGCTAGCGGGAGGCTCATCCTACAATGAGCAGTTCTTC.

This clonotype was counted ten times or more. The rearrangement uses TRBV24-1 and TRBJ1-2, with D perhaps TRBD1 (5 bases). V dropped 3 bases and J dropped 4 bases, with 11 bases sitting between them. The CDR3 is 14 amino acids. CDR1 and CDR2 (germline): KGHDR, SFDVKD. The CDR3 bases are TGTGCCACCAGTGATGGGGCAGAAGCCTATGGCTACACCTTC. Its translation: CATSDGAEAYGYTF.

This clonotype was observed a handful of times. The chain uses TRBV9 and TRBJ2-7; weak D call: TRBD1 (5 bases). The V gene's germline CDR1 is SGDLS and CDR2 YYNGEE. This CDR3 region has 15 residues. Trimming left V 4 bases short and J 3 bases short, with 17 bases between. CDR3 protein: CASSLRPSGFYEQYF. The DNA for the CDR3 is TGTGCCAGCAGCCTTAGACCATCAGGGTTCTACGAGCAGTACTTC.

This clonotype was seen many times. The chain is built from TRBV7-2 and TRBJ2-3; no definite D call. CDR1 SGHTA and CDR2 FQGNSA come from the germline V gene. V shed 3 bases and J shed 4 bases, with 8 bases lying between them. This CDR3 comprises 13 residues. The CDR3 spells CASSFWVSDTQYF. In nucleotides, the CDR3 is TGTGCCAGCAGCTTTTGGGTTTCAGATACGCAGTATTTT.

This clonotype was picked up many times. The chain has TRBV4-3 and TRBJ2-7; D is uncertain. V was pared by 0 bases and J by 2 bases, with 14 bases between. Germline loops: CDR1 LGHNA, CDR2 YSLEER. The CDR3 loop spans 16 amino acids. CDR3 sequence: CASSQDRSGVTYEQYF. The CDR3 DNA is TGCGCCAGCAGCCAAGATCGGTCTGGGGTTACCTACGAGCAGTACTTC.

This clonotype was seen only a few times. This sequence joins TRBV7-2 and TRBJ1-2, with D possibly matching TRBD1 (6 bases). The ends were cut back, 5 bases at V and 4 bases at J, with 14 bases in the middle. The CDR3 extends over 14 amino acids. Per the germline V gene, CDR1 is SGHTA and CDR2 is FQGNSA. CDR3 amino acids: CASSVDPGAYGYTF. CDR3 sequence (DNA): TGTGCCAGCAGCGTCGATCCGGGGGCCTATGGCTACACCTTC.